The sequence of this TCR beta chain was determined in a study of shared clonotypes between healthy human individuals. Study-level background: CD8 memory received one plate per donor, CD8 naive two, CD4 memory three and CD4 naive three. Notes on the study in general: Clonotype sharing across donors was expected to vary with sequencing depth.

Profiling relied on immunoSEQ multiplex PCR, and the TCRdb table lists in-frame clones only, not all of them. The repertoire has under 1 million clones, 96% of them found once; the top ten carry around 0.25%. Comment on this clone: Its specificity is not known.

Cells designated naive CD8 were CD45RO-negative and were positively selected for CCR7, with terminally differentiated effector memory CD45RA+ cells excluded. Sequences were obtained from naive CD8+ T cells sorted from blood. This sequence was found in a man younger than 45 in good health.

The CDR3 sequence: CASSLGSLSLPGAEKLFF. For the CDR3, the DNA is TGCGCCAGCAGCTTGGGTTCATTGTCCCTTCCAGGCGCTGAAAAACTGTTTTTT. V usage is TRBV5-1 and J usage is TRBJ1-4, with D unresolved. Trimming pared 0 bases from V and 7 bases from J, leaving 22 bases between. Germline CDR1 SGHRS, CDR2 YFSETQ. CDR3 length equals 18 residues.